The 5 T cell receptor beta chains reported below all come from one sample, sequenced in a study of CD8 T cells in ankylosing spondylitis. TCRdb independently ran MiXCR on the 5' RACE reads; one entry per CDR3 protein. The repertoire consists of 200,000 to 300,000 distinct CDR3 sequences, with around 7.8% occurring once and the leading ten covering over 6.5%. Sequenced input: blood, either unsorted or a sorted T cell fraction (not recorded which). All receptors come from a male donor with ankylosing spondylitis or in good health (not recorded which).

The table lists this clonotype with many counts. The chain employs TRBV7-9 and TRBJ2-1; D might be TRBD2 (5 bases). The V end lost 0 bases, the J end lost 2 bases, and 8 bases lay between the germline ends. CDR1 is SEHNR, CDR2 FQNEAQ, per germline (reference sequence). The CDR3 spans 15 residues. The CDR3, as DNA: TGTGCCAGCAGCTTAGCGGGAGTGGCCTACAATGAGCAGTTCTTC. This gives the protein CASSLAGVAYNEQFF.

This clonotype was counted a few times. The rearrangement joins TRBV9 to TRBJ2-7, with TRBD1 matching over 7 bases. Looked up from germline, CDR1 is SGDLS and CDR2 is YYNGEE. V lost 3 bases and J lost 1; bases outside the gene matches: 4. The CDR3 totals 14 residues. Here the CDR3 DNA reads TGTGCCAGCAGCGCCTCGGGACAGTCCTACGAGCAGTACTTC. Protein product: CASSASGQSYEQYF.

The genes are TRBV5-1 and TRBJ2-7; 10 bases are a match to TRBD1. The CDR3 has 15 residues. Losses at the gene ends were 0 bases for V and 0 bases for J; bases not matched to a gene: 0. Germline V gene sequence: CDR1 SGHRS, CDR2 YFSETQ. CDR3 bases: TGCGCCAGCAGCTTGGGGGACAGGGGCTCCTACGAGCAGTACTTC. Protein product: CASSLGDRGSYEQYF.

At least ten counts were recorded for this clonotype. The chain uses TRBV30 and TRBJ2-5, with D maybe TRBD2 (5 bases). The CDR3 has 13 residues. Germline CDR1 GTSNPN, CDR2 SVGIG (reference sequence). Trimming shortened V by 3 bases and J by 3 bases, and 11 bases separated the two germline ends. In nucleotides, the CDR3 is TGTGCCTGGAGGAGGGAGACTAAAGAGACCCAGTACTTC. Protein sequence: CAWRRETKETQYF.

This chain uses TRBV11-1 with TRBJ2-7; a weak D match, TRBD2 (5 bases). Germline CDR1 reads SGHAT; CDR2 reads FQDESV (reference sequence). The V gene lost 0 bases and the J gene lost 6 bases, with 15 bases spanning the gap. This CDR3 is 15 amino acids long. For the CDR3, the DNA is TGTGCCAGCAGCTTAGCGGCCCGGGGATTGGGCGAGCAGTACTTC. Its protein product is CASSLAARGLGEQYF. The full variable domain, with the rest looked up from reference TRBV11-1 and TRBJ2-7, is EAEVAQSPRYKITEKSQAVAFWCDPISGHATLYWYRQILGQGPELLVQFQDESVVDDSQLPKDRFSAERLKGVDSTLKIQPAELGDSAMYLCASSLAARGLGEQYFGPGTRLTVT.